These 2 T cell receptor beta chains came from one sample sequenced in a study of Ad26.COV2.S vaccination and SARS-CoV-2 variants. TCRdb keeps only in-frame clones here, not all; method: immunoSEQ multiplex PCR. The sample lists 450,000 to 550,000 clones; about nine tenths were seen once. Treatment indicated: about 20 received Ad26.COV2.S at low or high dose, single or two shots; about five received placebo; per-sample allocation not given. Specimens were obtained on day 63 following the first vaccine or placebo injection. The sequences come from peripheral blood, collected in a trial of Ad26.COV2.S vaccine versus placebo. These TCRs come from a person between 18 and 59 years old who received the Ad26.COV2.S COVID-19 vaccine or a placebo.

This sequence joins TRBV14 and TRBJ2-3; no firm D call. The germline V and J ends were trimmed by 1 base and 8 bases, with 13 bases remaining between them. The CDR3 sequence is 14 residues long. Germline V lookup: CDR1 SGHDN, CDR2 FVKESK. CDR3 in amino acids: CASSQGSAVGTQYF. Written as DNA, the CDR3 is TGTGCCAGCAGCCAAGGGTCGGCTGTAGGTACGCAGTATTTT.

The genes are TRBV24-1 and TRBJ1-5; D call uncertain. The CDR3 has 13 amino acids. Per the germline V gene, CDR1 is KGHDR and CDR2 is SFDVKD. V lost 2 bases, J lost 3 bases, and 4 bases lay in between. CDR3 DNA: TGTGCCACCAGTGATTCCACCAATCAGCCCCAGCATTTT. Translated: CATSDSTNQPQHF.